A single sample is the source of the 9 T cell receptor beta chains below, sequenced in a study of blood T cell repertoires in COVID-19. Produced via immunoSEQ multiplex PCR; TCRdb's table is partial and in-frame only. The profile shows fewer than 300,000 clones, more than 70% of them singletons. Material for sequencing was PBMCs or T cells enriched from blood (not recorded which). These receptors all stem from a woman in her thirties or forties with acute COVID-19.

The chain combines TRBV19 with TRBJ2-1; TRBD1 is a possible D gene (5 bases). Germline CDR1 LNHDA, CDR2 SQIVND (reference sequence). Deletions cut 3 bases from V and 6 bases from J, with 15 bases between. The CDR3 loop spans 15 amino acids. Here the CDR3 DNA reads TGTGCCAGTAGTATCAGGAAAGGGGTGGGCAATGAGCAGTTCTTC. Encoded protein: CASSIRKGVGNEQFF.

This chain joins TRBV11-3 and TRBJ2-2; 8 bases are shared with TRBD1. The CDR3 runs 16 residues. Germline CDR1 reads SGHNT; CDR2 reads YENEEA. Trimming at V came to 2 bases and at J to 5 bases, leaving 7 bases not matched to a gene. Here the CDR3 reads CASSLWGQAATGELFF. As DNA, the CDR3 is TGTGCCAGCAGCTTATGGGGACAGGCGGCGACCGGGGAGCTGTTTTTT.

The rearrangement uses TRBV29-1 and TRBJ2-2, with a tentative D call TRBD2 (6 bases). Germline assignment: CDR1 SQVTM and CDR2 ANQGSEA. The CDR3 totals 14 residues. V was trimmed by 5 bases and J by 0 bases, leaving 10 bases between them. The CDR3 region is CSVWEEANTGELFF. CDR3 nucleotide sequence: TGCAGCGTTTGGGAGGAAGCGAACACCGGGGAGCTGTTTTTT.

CDR3 region: CASSQTSGMGKTQYF. The CDR3 coding sequence is TGCGCCAGCAGCCAAACTAGCGGGATGGGGAAGACCCAGTACTTC. The chain links TRBV4-3 to TRBJ2-5; 10 bases line up with TRBD2. The CDR3 has 15 amino acids. Looked up from germline, CDR1 is LGHNA and CDR2 is YSLEER. The V gene end was trimmed by 2 bases and the J gene end by 6 bases; junction bases not matched to a gene: 6.

The rearrangement joins TRBV12-3 or TRBV12-4 to TRBJ2-5, with D possibly being TRBD1 (6 bases). The CDR3 runs to 13 residues. V dropped 8 bases and J dropped 4 bases, with 14 bases sitting between them. Here the CDR3 reads CASQVGASETQYF. CDR3 in DNA: TGTGCCAGCCAGGTGGGGGCGTCAGAGACCCAGTACTTC.

V gene TRBV5-8 combines with J gene TRBJ2-5; 7 bases map to TRBD1. With 4 bases clipped from V and 2 bases from J, the junction kept 8 bases outside the gene matches. The CDR3 runs 15 residues. Germline-derived CDR1 and CDR2 are SGHTS and YDEGEE. The chain's CDR3 is CASSRMDRRQETQYF. In DNA form, the CDR3 reads TGTGCCAGCAGCCGCATGGACAGGCGACAAGAGACCCAGTACTTC.

The V and J genes are TRBV9 and TRBJ1-3; D is unclear. CDR1 SGDLS and CDR2 YYNGEE come from the germline V gene. V was trimmed by 0 bases and J by 2 bases, leaving 18 bases between them. There are 18 residues in the CDR3. CDR3 DNA sequence: TGTGCCAGCAGCGTAGCTACAGCGGGAGAGCCTCCTGGAAACACCATATATTTT. It yields the protein CASSVATAGEPPGNTIYF.

This rearrangement joins TRBV28 to TRBJ1-4, with D tentatively TRBD1 (5 bases). V was clipped by 4 bases and J by 8 bases, with 17 bases between them. Germline CDR1 and CDR2: MDHEN and SYDVKM. CDR3 length: 15 amino acids. The CDR3 coding sequence is TGTGCCAGCAGTTCCGCCGGAGGGGTTCAGGAAAAACTGTTTTTT. It encodes CASSSAGGVQEKLFF. Together with reference TRBV28 and TRBJ1-4, the CDR3 gives the full variable domain: DVKVTQSSRYLVKRTGEKVFLECVQDMDHENMFWYRQDPGLGLRLIYFSYDVKMKEKGDIPEGYSVSREKKERFSLILESASTNQTSMYLCASSSAGGVQEKLFFGSGTQLSVL.

The CDR3 sequence: CASSTHRGGDEAFF. The CDR3 region has the DNA TGTGCCAGTAGTACACACAGGGGAGGCGATGAAGCTTTCTTT. The chain recombines TRBV19 with TRBJ1-1, with TRBD1 matching over 7 bases. V shed 4 bases and J 7 bases; nucleotides not matched to a gene: 9. Germline V gene lookup returns CDR1 LNHDA and CDR2 SQIVND (reference sequence). CDR3 length equals 14 residues.